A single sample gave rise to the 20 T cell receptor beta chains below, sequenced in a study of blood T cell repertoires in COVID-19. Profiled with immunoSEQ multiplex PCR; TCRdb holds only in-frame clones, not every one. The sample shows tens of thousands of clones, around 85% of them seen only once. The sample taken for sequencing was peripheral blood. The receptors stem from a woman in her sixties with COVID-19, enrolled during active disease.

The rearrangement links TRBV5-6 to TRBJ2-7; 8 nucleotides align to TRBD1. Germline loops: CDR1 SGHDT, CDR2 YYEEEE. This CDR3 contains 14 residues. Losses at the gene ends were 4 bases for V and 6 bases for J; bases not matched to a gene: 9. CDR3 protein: CASSPRTGIVEQYF. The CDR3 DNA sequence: TGTGCCAGCAGCCCTCGGACAGGGATTGTCGAGCAGTACTTC.

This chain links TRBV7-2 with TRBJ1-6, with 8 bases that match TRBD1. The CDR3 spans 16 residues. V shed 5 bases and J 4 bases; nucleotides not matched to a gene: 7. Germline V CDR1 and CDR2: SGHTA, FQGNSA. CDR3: CASSLETGEYNSPLHF. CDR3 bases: TGTGCCAGCAGCCTAGAGACAGGGGAGTATAATTCACCCCTCCACTTT.

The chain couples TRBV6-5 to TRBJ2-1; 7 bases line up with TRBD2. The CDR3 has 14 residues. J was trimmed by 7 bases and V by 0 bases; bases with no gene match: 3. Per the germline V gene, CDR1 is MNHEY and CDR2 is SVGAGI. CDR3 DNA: TGTGCCAGCAGTTACTCGAGGGGAGGGAATGAGCAGTTCTTC. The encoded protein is CASSYSRGGNEQFF.

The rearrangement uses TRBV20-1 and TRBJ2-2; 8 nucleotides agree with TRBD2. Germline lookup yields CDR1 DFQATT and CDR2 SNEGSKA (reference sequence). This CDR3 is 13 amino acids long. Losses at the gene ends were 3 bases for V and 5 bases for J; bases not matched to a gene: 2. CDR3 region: CSASSGATGELFF. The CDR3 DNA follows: TGCAGTGCTAGTAGCGGGGCTACCGGGGAGCTGTTTTTT.

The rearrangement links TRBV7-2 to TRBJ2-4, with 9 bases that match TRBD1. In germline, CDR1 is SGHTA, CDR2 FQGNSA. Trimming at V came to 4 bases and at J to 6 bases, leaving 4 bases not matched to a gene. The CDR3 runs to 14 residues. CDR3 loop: CASSSDRGTNIQYF. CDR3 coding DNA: TGTGCCAGCAGCTCCGACAGGGGGACAAACATTCAGTACTTC.

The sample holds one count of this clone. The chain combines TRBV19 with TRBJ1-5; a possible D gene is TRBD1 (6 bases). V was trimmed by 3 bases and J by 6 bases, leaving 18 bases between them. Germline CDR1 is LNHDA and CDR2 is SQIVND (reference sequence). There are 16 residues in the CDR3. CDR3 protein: CASSIRPGGPGQPQHF. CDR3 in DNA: TGTGCCAGTAGTATTCGACCGGGGGGCCCCGGTCAGCCCCAGCATTTT.

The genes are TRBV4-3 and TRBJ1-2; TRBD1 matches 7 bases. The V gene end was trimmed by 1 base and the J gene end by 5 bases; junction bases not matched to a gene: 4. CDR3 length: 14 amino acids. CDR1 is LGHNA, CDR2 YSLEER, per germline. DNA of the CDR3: TGCGCCAGCAGCCAAGTTACAGGGGCTTATGGCTACACCTTC. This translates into CASSQVTGAYGYTF.

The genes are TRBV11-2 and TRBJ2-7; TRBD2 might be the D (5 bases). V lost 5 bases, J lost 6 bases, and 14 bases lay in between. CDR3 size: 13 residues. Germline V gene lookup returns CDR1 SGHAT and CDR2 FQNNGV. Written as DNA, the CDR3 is TGTGCCAGCAGCCCCGGCGAGGGATCCGAGCAGTACTTC. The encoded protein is CASSPGEGSEQYF.

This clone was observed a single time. The CDR3 reads CASSTKTATKETQYF. As DNA, the CDR3 is TGTGCCAGCAGCACGAAGACAGCCACCAAAGAGACCCAGTACTTC. This chain links TRBV7-8 with TRBJ2-5; a weak D match, TRBD1 (5 bases). The germline gives CDR1 SGHVS, CDR2 FQNEAQ. V was shortened by 5 bases and J by 3 bases, with 16 bases between the two germline ends. The CDR3 covers 15 residues.

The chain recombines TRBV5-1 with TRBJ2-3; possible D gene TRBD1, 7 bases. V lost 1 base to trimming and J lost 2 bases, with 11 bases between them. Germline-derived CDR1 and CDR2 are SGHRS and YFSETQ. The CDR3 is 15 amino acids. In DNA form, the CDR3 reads TGCGCCAGCAGCTTGTCCAGGGGGGACACAGATACGCAGTATTTT. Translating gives CASSLSRGDTDTQYF. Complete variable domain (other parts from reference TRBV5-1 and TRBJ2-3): KAGVTQTPRYLIKTRGQQVTLSCSPISGHRSVSWYQQTPGQGLQFLFEYFSETQRNKGNFPGRFSGRQFSNSRSEMNVSTLELGDSALYLCASSLSRGDTDTQYFGPGTRLTVL.

The CDR3 bases are TGTGCCAGCAGCCAAGATCAGGGCTCGAGATACAATGAGCAGTTCTTC. This sequence encodes CASSQDQGSRYNEQFF. The chain uses TRBV4-2 and TRBJ2-1; tentative D call: TRBD1 (5 bases). V was shortened by 0 bases and J by 4 bases, with 13 bases between the two germline ends. The CDR3 runs to 16 residues. Per the germline V gene, CDR1 is LGHNA and CDR2 is YNFKEQ.

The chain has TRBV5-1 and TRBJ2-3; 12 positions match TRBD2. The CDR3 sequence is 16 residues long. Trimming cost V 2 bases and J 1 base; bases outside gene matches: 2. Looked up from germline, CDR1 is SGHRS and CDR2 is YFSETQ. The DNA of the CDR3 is TGCGCCAGCAGCTTACTAGCGGGGGGCGGCACAGATACGCAGTATTTT. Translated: CASSLLAGGGTDTQYF.

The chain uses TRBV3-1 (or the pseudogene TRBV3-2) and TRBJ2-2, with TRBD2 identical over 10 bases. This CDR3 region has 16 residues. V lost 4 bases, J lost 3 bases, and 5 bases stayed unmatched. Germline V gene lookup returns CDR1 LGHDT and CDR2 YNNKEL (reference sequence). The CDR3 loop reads CASSPTSGEYTGELFF. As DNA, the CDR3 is TGTGCCAGCAGCCCCACTAGCGGGGAGTACACCGGGGAGCTGTTTTTT.

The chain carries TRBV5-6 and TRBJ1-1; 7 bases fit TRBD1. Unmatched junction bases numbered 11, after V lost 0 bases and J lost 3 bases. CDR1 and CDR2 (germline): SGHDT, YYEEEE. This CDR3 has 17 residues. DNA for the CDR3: TGTGCCAGCAGCTTGGTTCTACAGGGGATAAGAGACACTGAAGCTTTCTTT. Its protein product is CASSLVLQGIRDTEAFF. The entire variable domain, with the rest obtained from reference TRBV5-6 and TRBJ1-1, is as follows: DAGVTQSPTHLIKTRGQQVTLRCSPKSGHDTVSWYQQALGQGPQFIFQYYEEEERQRGNFPDRFSGHQFPNYSSELNVNALLLGDSALYLCASSLVLQGIRDTEAFFGQGTRLTVV.

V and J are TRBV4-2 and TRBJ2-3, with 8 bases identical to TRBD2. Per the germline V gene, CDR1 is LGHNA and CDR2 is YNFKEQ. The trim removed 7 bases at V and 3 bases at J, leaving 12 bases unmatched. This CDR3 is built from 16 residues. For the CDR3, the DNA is TGTGCCAGCACACGCGGGGGGCCTCAAAAGACAGATACGCAGTATTTT. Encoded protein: CASTRGGPQKTDTQYF.

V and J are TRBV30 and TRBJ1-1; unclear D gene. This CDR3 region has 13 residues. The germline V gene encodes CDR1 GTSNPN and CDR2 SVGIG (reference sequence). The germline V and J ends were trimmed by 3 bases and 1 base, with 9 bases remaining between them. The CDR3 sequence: CAWRGDGNTEAFF. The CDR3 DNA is TGTGCCTGGAGGGGAGACGGGAACACTGAAGCTTTCTTT.

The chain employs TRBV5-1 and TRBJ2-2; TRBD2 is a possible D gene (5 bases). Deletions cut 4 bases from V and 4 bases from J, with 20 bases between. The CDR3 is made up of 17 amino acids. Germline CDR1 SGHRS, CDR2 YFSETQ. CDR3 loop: CASSPSPGTPATGELFF. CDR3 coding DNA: TGCGCCAGCAGCCCATCACCGGGAACCCCGGCCACCGGGGAGCTGTTTTTT.

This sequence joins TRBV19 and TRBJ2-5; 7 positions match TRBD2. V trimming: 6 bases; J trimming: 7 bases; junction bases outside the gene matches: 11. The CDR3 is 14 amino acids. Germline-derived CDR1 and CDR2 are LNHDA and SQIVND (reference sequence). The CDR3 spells CASSPGGRYTTQYF. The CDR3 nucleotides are TGTGCCAGTAGCCCGGGGGGTCGCTACACGACCCAGTACTTC.

In nucleotides, the CDR3 is TGCGCCAGCACCAAAAAAAGCACCGGGAACTATGGCTACACCTTC. Protein product: CASTKKSTGNYGYTF. The chain carries TRBV10-2 and TRBJ1-2; D is unresolved. Trimming stripped 7 bases from V and 2 bases from J, with 17 bases between. The CDR3 loop spans 15 amino acids. CDR1 is WSHSY and CDR2 is SAAADI in the germline V gene.

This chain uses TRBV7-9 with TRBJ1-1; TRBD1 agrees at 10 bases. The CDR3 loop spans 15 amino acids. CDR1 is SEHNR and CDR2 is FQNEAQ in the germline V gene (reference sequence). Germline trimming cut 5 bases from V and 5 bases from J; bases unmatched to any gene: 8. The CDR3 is CASSPPGQGGTEAFF. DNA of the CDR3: TGTGCCAGCAGCCCCCCTGGACAGGGGGGGACTGAAGCTTTCTTT.